Given below is one T cell receptor beta chain in context. This receptor's antigen is unknown. One base away there is no much larger clone; base qualities are not given. In Seattle, one collaborating source enrolled patients while the infection was active and tracked those patients longitudinally over the course of disease. Collaborating institutions collected whole blood in K2EDTA tubes following their own protocols. Collaborator samples were shipped for TCRbeta analysis as frozen whole blood, isolated PBMCs, or DNA extracted from either sample type. The entry originates in a study of blood T cell repertoires in COVID-19 (TCRdb year 2020). Study-wide context: Samples covering the acute and convalescent phases of COVID-19 were provided by collaborators in the United States, Italy and Spain. The repertoires were made available in a free public database intended to serve as a resource for research on the immune response to SARS-CoV-2. The material from the prospective study consisted of cDNA or gDNA derived from T cells, B-cell-depleted T cells, or PBMCs. HLA class I and class II types, where available, came from metadata supplied by the sample provider rather than from assay-based typing. The samples were drawn from the first 160 participants of the ongoing ImmuneRACE study and from 950 to 1,500 subjects provided by 6 global collaborators. Subjects who had been exposed to COVID-19, were actively infected with it, or had recovered from it provided the deeply sampled blood TCRbeta repertoires that made up the dataset. Nearly every sample came with metadata listing a de-identified subject ID, COVID-19 status, age in years and sex.

Summary of the overall study and its limitations: The amount of clinical and demographic metadata varied by source and participant and was provided uncurated.

Relative to germline, V is 6 bases shorter and J is 7 bases shorter, with 16 bases between their ends. From a lookup of the germline V gene, CDR1 and CDR2 are WSHSY and SAAADI. Inclusive of the bounding cysteine and phenylalanine, the CDR3 is 14 residues long. The entry retains the CDR3 DNA only, 42 bases that are in frame from base 1. TCRbeta CDR3 regions were amplified from genomic DNA by means of the immunoSEQ Assay, a bias-controlled multiplex PCR. The source study handled its data this way. Nucleated cell counts per sample were estimated from amplification of reference gene primers within the assay. Sequence reads were collapsed and filtered to measure the absolute abundance of every unique TCRbeta CDR3 rearrangement. Productive Simpson clonality was computed per sample as the square root of Simpson's diversity index over productive rearrangements. TCRdb's version of the immuneACCESS table is confined to in-frame rearrangements and falls short of the full clone set. An unresolved V gene accounts for under half of the shortfall where checked; the remainder is of unknown origin. D and trimming come from the DNA, and the V and J calls and clone size come from that table. This sample is represented by about 300,000 clones; nearly 90% of them were singletons. In total, the top ten clones hold 1.5% to 2% of the sample.

The material sequenced was peripheral blood. The V gene is TRBV10-2 and the J gene is TRBJ1-5; 6 matching bases give a weak D call of TRBD1. This receptor was taken from a woman in her twenties or thirties with COVID-19, enrolled during active disease. The base sequence is TGCGCCAGCAGCTCCGACAGGTTGGGACAGCCCCAGCATTTT. This sequence encodes CASSSDRLGQPQHF.